This passage covers 26 T cell receptor beta chains from one sample sequenced in a study of blood T cell repertoires in COVID-19. Clones were read by immunoSEQ multiplex PCR, and TCRdb kept only the in-frame ones, dropping some. The repertoire holds fewer than 300,000 clones, with 88% as singletons. The source material was peripheral blood. The receptors were sampled from a woman aged 25-40 years with acute or convalescent COVID-19.

V is TRBV24-1 and J is TRBJ2-3; 9 bases fit TRBD1. Germline V gives CDR1 KGHDR, CDR2 SFDVKD. V was pared by 8 bases and J by 5 bases, with 4 bases of the junction left unmatched. The CDR3 extends over 13 amino acids. CDR3 residues: CATTDRGGDTQYF. The CDR3 nucleotides read TGTGCCACCACCGACAGGGGGGGAGATACGCAGTATTTT.

The DNA for the CDR3 is TGCAGCGTGACTAGCTCCTACGAGCAGTACTTC. This codes for CSVTSSYEQYF. V and J are TRBV29-1 and TRBJ2-7, with D perhaps matching TRBD2 (6 bases). The CDR3 is made up of 11 amino acids. Per the germline V gene, CDR1 is SQVTM and CDR2 is ANQGSEA. Trimming pared 6 bases from V and 0 bases from J, leaving 6 bases between.

The chain carries TRBV7-2 and TRBJ1-2, with no clear D. Germline-derived CDR1 and CDR2 are SGHTA and FQGNSA. This CDR3 is 13 amino acids long. The V end lost 5 bases, the J end lost 2 bases, and 9 bases lay between the germline ends. The CDR3 bases are TGTGCCAGCAGCCTGGGGAGGAACTATGGCTACACCTTC. Translation: CASSLGRNYGYTF.

The V call is TRBV7-3, the J call TRBJ1-1, with D tentatively TRBD1 (5 bases). The CDR3 totals 14 residues. The germline V gene encodes CDR1 SGHTA and CDR2 FQGTGA. V was cut by 6 bases and J by 6 bases, with 17 bases left in between. This chain's CDR3 is CASSPGGQGAEAFF. The CDR3 coding sequence is TGTGCCAGCAGTCCGGGAGGGCAGGGTGCTGAAGCTTTCTTT.

The rearrangement uses TRBV10-3 and TRBJ1-5; 9 nucleotides line up with TRBD1. Germline V gives CDR1 ENHRY, CDR2 SYGVKD. Trimming at V came to 3 bases and at J to 6 bases, leaving 12 bases not matched to a gene. The CDR3 covers 17 residues. Here the CDR3 DNA reads TGTGCCATCAGTGAATGGGGAGGGGACAGGGTGCGTCAGCCCCAGCATTTT. It is translated as CAISEWGGDRVRQPQHF.

Here the CDR3 reads CASSQELAGDTYEQYF. DNA for the CDR3: TGCGCCAGCAGCCAAGAACTTGCGGGGGATACCTACGAGCAGTACTTC. The chain combines TRBV4-1 with TRBJ2-7; 7 nucleotides agree with TRBD2. Germline CDR1 is MGHRA and CDR2 is YSYEKL. The V and J ends lost 0 bases and 2 bases, in that order; junction bases with no gene match: 7. The CDR3 has 16 amino acids.

The chain is built from TRBV18 and TRBJ1-2; 7 bases map to TRBD1. The length of the CDR3 is 15 residues. Germline V gene data show CDR1 as KGHSH and CDR2 as LQKENI. V shed 0 bases, J shed 2 bases, and the junction held 3 bases outside the gene matches. The CDR3 spells CASSPPTGWNYGYTF. The CDR3 bases are TGTGCCAGCTCACCACCGACAGGGTGGAACTATGGCTACACCTTC. The full variable domain, completed using reference TRBV18 and TRBJ1-2, is NAGVMQNPRHLVRRRGQEARLRCSPMKGHSHVYWYRQLPEEGLKFMVYLQKENIIDESGMPKERFSAEFPKEGPSILRIQQVVRGDSAAYFCASSPPTGWNYGYTFGSGTRLTVV.

This clone is a singleton in its sample. The genes are TRBV4-2 and TRBJ2-1, with 12 bases that match TRBD2. Germline V gene data show CDR1 as LGHNA and CDR2 as YNFKEQ. The CDR3 totals 15 residues. V shed 1 base, J shed 5 bases, and the junction held 0 bases outside the gene matches. CDR3 region: CASSQGLAGDNEQFF. CDR3 DNA sequence: TGTGCCAGCAGCCAAGGACTAGCGGGAGACAATGAGCAGTTCTTC.

This clone was seen a handful of times. This sequence joins TRBV6-2 or TRBV6-3 and TRBJ2-2; 12 bases fit TRBD2. CDR3 length: 16 residues. Germline V CDR1 and CDR2: MNHEY, SVGEGT. With V trimmed by 0 bases and J by 6 bases, 2 bases remained unmatched. The CDR3 coding sequence is TGTGCCAGCAGTTACTCCGGGACTAGCGGGCCCGGGGAGCTGTTTTTT. This codes for CASSYSGTSGPGELFF.

This clone was recorded only once. The chain joins TRBV2 to TRBJ2-1; 10 bases are shared with TRBD2. The germline CDR1 and CDR2 sequences are SNHLY and FYNNEI. There are 14 residues in the CDR3. Unmatched junction bases numbered 6, after V lost 4 bases and J lost 9 bases. Here the CDR3 DNA reads TGTGCCAGCAGTGCGCTAGCGGGAGTGGCTGAGCAGTTCTTC. Its protein is CASSALAGVAEQFF.

This chain links TRBV3-1 (or the pseudogene TRBV3-2) with TRBJ2-1; 11 bases line up with TRBD2. Losses at the gene ends were 0 bases for V and 6 bases for J; bases not matched to a gene: 4. The CDR3 has 16 residues. Germline CDR1 reads LGHDT; CDR2 reads YNNKEL (reference sequence). CDR3 nucleotides: TGTGCCAGCAGCCAAGATCTACTAGCGGGAGCCAATGAGCAGTTCTTC. Translation gives CASSQDLLAGANEQFF.

The chain carries TRBV4-2 and TRBJ1-5, with TRBD1 identical over 7 bases. Losses at the gene ends were 4 bases for V and 0 bases for J; bases not matched to a gene: 3. The germline gives CDR1 LGHNA, CDR2 YNFKEQ. The CDR3 spans 15 residues. The chain's CDR3 is CASSPDRYSNQPQHF. The CDR3 nucleotides are TGTGCCAGCAGCCCGGACAGGTATAGCAATCAGCCCCAGCATTTT.

A word on this clone: This specimen includes other DNA sequences encoding the same CDR3. The chain has TRBV6-4 and TRBJ2-1; weak D call: TRBD2 (6 bases). V lost 2 bases and J lost 0, with 8 bases in between. Germline V gene data show CDR1 as MRHNA and CDR2 as SNTAGT. The CDR3 runs 15 residues. CDR3 sequence: CASSDGGSSYNEQFF. In DNA, the CDR3 is TGTGCCAGCAGTGACGGGGGGAGCTCCTACAATGAGCAGTTCTTC.

The V and J genes are TRBV21-1 and TRBJ2-5; the table's D call, TRBD1, has no DNA check behind it. TRBV21-1 represents a pseudogene. The CDR3 covers 16 residues. Here the CDR3 reads CASSERPGQGGETQYF. Here the CDR3 DNA reads TGTGCCAGCAGCGAACGGCCCGGACAGGGAGGGGAGACCCAGTACTTC.

This clone was counted a single time. The genes are TRBV19 and TRBJ2-7; 7 nucleotides agree with TRBD1. The CDR3 consists of 14 residues. The J segment lost 2 bases and the V segment lost 4 bases, leaving 5 bases of the junction unmatched. CDR1 and CDR2 from the germline V gene are LNHDA and SQIVND (reference sequence). CDR3 bases: TGTGCCAGTAGTAGACAGGGTAGCCCCTACGAGCAGTACTTC. The encoded protein is CASSRQGSPYEQYF.

CDR3 DNA: TGTGCCAGTCGGGGACAGGGGTACGAAGAGACCCAGTACTTC. Its protein product is CASRGQGYEETQYF. V is TRBV19 and J is TRBJ2-5; 10 nucleotides line up with TRBD1. This CDR3 spans 14 amino acids. Looked up from germline, CDR1 is LNHDA and CDR2 is SQIVND (reference sequence). J lost 3 bases, V lost 8 bases, and 6 bases had no gene match.

V usage is TRBV7-6 and J usage is TRBJ2-1; D gene ambiguous. This CDR3 spans 15 amino acids. Germline V gene data show CDR1 as SGHVS and CDR2 as FNYEAQ. Trimming shortened V by 3 bases and J by 3 bases, and 12 bases separated the two germline ends. The CDR3 sequence: CASSFFGGVYNEQFF. CDR3 DNA sequence: TGTGCCAGCAGCTTTTTTGGCGGAGTCTACAATGAGCAGTTCTTC.

The chain links TRBV5-1 to TRBJ2-3; TRBD2 matches 9 bases. Trimming cost V 1 base and J 4 bases; bases outside gene matches: 7. Germline-derived CDR1 and CDR2 are SGHRS and YFSETQ. This CDR3 is 16 amino acids long. CDR3 loop: CASSLQGGRAADTQYF. The DNA of the CDR3 is TGCGCCAGCAGCTTGCAGGGCGGGAGGGCCGCAGATACGCAGTATTTT.

The chain couples TRBV24-1 to TRBJ1-1; weak D call: TRBD1 (5 bases). Per germline, CDR1 KGHDR and CDR2 SFDVKD. The ends were cut back, 5 bases at V and 4 bases at J, with 7 bases in the middle. The CDR3 covers 12 residues. The CDR3 loop reads CATSVGGTEAFF. CDR3 sequence (DNA): TGTGCCACCAGTGTCGGGGGCACTGAAGCTTTCTTT.

The chain joins TRBV9 to TRBJ2-1, with 8 positions matching TRBD2. After removal of 2 bases from V and 1 base from J, the junction contained 2 bases not matched to a gene. The CDR3 contains 15 residues. Germline loops: CDR1 SGDLS, CDR2 YYNGEE. CDR3: CASSVTSGSYNEQFF. The CDR3 DNA sequence: TGTGCCAGCAGCGTCACTAGCGGATCCTACAATGAGCAGTTCTTC.

This chain connects TRBV12-5 to TRBJ1-3; 7 bases agree with TRBD1. The CDR3 consists of 14 residues. Germline V CDR1 and CDR2: LGHNT, FRNRAP. V gave up 4 bases and J gave up 4 bases; unmatched junction bases: 4. CDR3 loop: CASGSTGAGNTIYF. The CDR3, as DNA: TGTGCTAGTGGTTCCACAGGGGCGGGAAACACCATATATTTT.

The chain employs TRBV6-4 and TRBJ2-7; D unclear. Germline V gene data show CDR1 as MRHNA and CDR2 as SNTAGT. CDR3 size: 11 residues. The V and J ends lost 0 bases and 7 bases respectively, with 4 bases between them. CDR3: CASSDSSEQYF. The DNA for the CDR3 is TGTGCCAGCAGTGACTCGTCGGAGCAGTACTTC.

The CDR3 nucleotides are TGTGCCAGCTCACAGGGGGCCGGGTACGAGCAGTACTTC. The encoded protein is CASSQGAGYEQYF. The chain couples TRBV18 to TRBJ2-7; TRBD1 matches at 7 bases. CDR1 is KGHSH, CDR2 LQKENI, per germline. The CDR3 contains 13 residues. J gave up 4 bases and V 4 bases, and 4 bases lay outside the gene matches.

The chain carries TRBV3-1 (or the pseudogene TRBV3-2) and TRBJ2-7, with TRBD1 identical over 9 bases. J was trimmed by 5 bases and V by 4 bases; bases with no gene match: 9. This CDR3 spans 15 amino acids. The V gene's germline CDR1 is LGHDT and CDR2 YNNKEL (reference sequence). The CDR3 loop is CASSPTGTGPNEQYF. DNA for the CDR3: TGTGCCAGCAGCCCAACCGGGACAGGGCCTAACGAGCAGTACTTC.

V is TRBV27 and J is TRBJ1-6; D gene unclear. CDR3 length: 15 residues. Between the trimmed V and J ends, which lost 4 bases and 4 bases, there was a span of 11 bases. The V gene's germline CDR1 is MNHEY and CDR2 SMNVEV (reference sequence). The CDR3 nucleotides are TGTGCCAGCAGTTCTCGCGAGGATTATAATTCACCCCTCCACTTT. Its protein product is CASSSREDYNSPLHF.

The V call is TRBV6-5, the J call TRBJ2-1, with 10 bases matching TRBD1. The CDR3 is made up of 15 amino acids. With 0 bases clipped from V and 10 bases from J, the junction kept 6 bases outside the gene matches. Germline V gene lookup returns CDR1 MNHEY and CDR2 SVGAGI. DNA for the CDR3: TGTGCCAGCAGTTACTCCGGGACAGGGGCAGGGGAGCAGTTCTTC. It yields the protein CASSYSGTGAGEQFF.